This passage covers 10 T cell receptor beta chains from one sample sequenced in a study of blood T cell repertoires in COVID-19. Clones were read by immunoSEQ multiplex PCR, and TCRdb kept only the in-frame ones, dropping some. This table has about 190,000 clones, more than 85% appearing once. The sample comprised peripheral blood. Receptors were obtained from a man between 70 and 80 years old with active or convalescent COVID-19.

V is TRBV14 and J is TRBJ1-1; no reliable D call. V was cut by 4 bases and J by 1 base, with 13 bases left in between. CDR3 length: 15 amino acids. From germline, CDR1 is SGHDN and CDR2 FVKESK. The CDR3 DNA is TGTGCCAGCAGCCCCTTCCCTCCCCGGAACACTGAAGCTTTCTTT. Translating gives CASSPFPPRNTEAFF.

The chain carries TRBV2 and TRBJ1-4, with 7 bases matching TRBD1. Germline CDR1 SNHLY, CDR2 FYNNEI. The V gene end was trimmed by 4 bases and the J gene end by 3 bases; junction bases not matched to a gene: 5. CDR3 length: 15 residues. The CDR3 spells CASSGQGLSNEKLFF. DNA for the CDR3: TGTGCCAGCAGTGGACAGGGCCTGTCTAATGAAAAACTGTTTTTT.

The chain has TRBV6-5 and TRBJ1-5; the match to TRBD1 covers 7 bases. The trim removed 6 bases at V and 7 bases at J, leaving 9 bases unmatched. Germline V gene sequence: CDR1 MNHEY, CDR2 SVGAGI. The CDR3 is 14 residues long. The CDR3 is CASRETGLGQPQHF. The CDR3 DNA reads TGTGCCAGCAGGGAGACAGGGTTAGGGCAGCCCCAGCATTTT.

V gene TRBV24-1 combines with J gene TRBJ2-2, with 10 positions matching TRBD1. The CDR3 has 17 amino acids. Germline CDR1 is KGHDR and CDR2 is SFDVKD. V lost 4 bases, J lost 6 bases, and 10 bases stayed unmatched. The CDR3 protein is CATSDQTDRGIAGELFF. The CDR3 nucleotides are TGTGCCACCAGTGACCAGACGGACAGGGGGATAGCCGGGGAGCTGTTTTTT.

The chain carries TRBV28 and TRBJ1-6, with 11 bases lining up with TRBD1. Germline V gives CDR1 MDHEN, CDR2 SYDVKM. The junction had 5 bases not matched to a gene; V was cut back by 5 bases and J by 11 bases. The CDR3 has 14 amino acids. The CDR3: CASSHGTGGTPLHF. In DNA, the CDR3 is TGTGCCAGCAGTCACGGGACAGGGGGGACACCCCTCCACTTT.

The gene calls are TRBV10-1 and TRBJ2-3; no reliable D call. CDR1 and CDR2 from the germline V gene are WNHNN and SYGVQD (reference sequence). This CDR3 has 11 amino acids. In DNA form, the CDR3 reads TGCCAGTGGAGTGGGACAGATACGCAGTATTTT. It specifies CQWSGTDTQYF.

The chain has TRBV5-6 and TRBJ1-3; the D is unclear. Trimming removed 1 base from V and 5 bases from J, with 10 bases in between. This CDR3 contains 14 residues. Germline V gene sequence: CDR1 SGHDT, CDR2 YYEEEE. The CDR3 is CASSLLQNRNTIYF. CDR3 sequence (DNA): TGTGCCAGCAGCTTGCTACAGAATAGAAACACCATATATTTT.

The J gene is TRBJ2-2, the V gene TRBV2; no definite D call. V lost 4 bases and J lost 8, with 8 bases in between. The germline V gene encodes CDR1 SNHLY and CDR2 FYNNEI. The CDR3 has 12 residues. The CDR3 spells CASSVGTGELFF. CDR3 bases: TGTGCCAGCAGTGTCGGTACGGGGGAGCTGTTTTTT.

This chain connects TRBV27 to TRBJ2-2, with TRBD2 identical over 8 bases. Germline CDR1 reads MNHEY; CDR2 reads SMNVEV (reference sequence). Losses at the gene ends were 5 bases for V and 5 bases for J; bases not matched to a gene: 10. The CDR3 is 16 residues long. The CDR3 nucleotides read TGTGCCAGCAGTACCAGCGGGGGCCAGAGGACCGGGGAGCTGTTTTTT. Protein product: CASSTSGGQRTGELFF.

This chain uses TRBV9 with TRBJ2-6; possible D gene TRBD1, 5 bases. Germline V CDR1 and CDR2: SGDLS, YYNGEE. The V end lost 2 bases, the J end lost 9 bases, and 12 bases lay between the germline ends. CDR3 length equals 14 residues. This CDR3 reads CASSVGQGHNVLTF. CDR3 coding DNA: TGTGCCAGCAGCGTTGGGCAGGGTCACAACGTCCTGACTTTC. Drawing the rest from reference TRBV9 and TRBJ2-6, the complete variable domain is DSGVTQTPKHLITATGQRVTLRCSPRSGDLSVYWYQQSLDQGLQFLIQYYNGEERAKGNILERFSAQQFPDLHSELNLSSLELGDSALYFCASSVGQGHNVLTFGAGSRLTVL.